This T cell receptor beta chain was found in a study of shared clonotypes between healthy human individuals. The study's findings and limits: Of the naive CD4 clonotypes, roughly 5.2% were shared across four donors. Rarefaction gave evidence that sorted-subset sequencing remained incomplete despite large depth.

The method was immunoSEQ multiplex PCR; TCRdb's version includes in-frame clones alone and lacks a portion of them. Counted here are some 2.1 million clones, roughly 94% occurring once; the ten biggest clones make up 0.85% to 1.3%. V was pared by 6 bases and J by 0 bases, with 16 bases between. Germline V gene data show CDR1 as SEHNR and CDR2 as FQNEAQ (reference sequence). This CDR3 contains 16 residues. Of note for this clone: Its specificity is not known.

As defined, naive CD8 cells were CD45RO-negative and positively selected for CCR7, with terminally differentiated effector memory CD45RA+ cells excluded. The chain recombines TRBV7-9 with TRBJ2-3, with D unclear. The material sequenced was naive CD8+ T cells sorted from blood. This clonotype was obtained from a man between 18 and 29 years old in good health. As DNA, the CDR3 is TGTGCCAGCAGTATAATCGAGACAAAGAGCACAGATACGCAGTATTTT. Protein: CASSIIETKSTDTQYF.